The entry below gives a single T cell receptor beta chain sequence along with its context. The antigen remains undetermined. The data were taken from a study of T cell responses to AZD1222 COVID-19 vaccine. Study observations and caveats: Spike-specific TCR breadth rose after two AZD1222 doses, and depth rose as well. Repertoires were sampled only after the peak T cell response. The study reported that nearly half of spike-specific TCRs target unmutated variant regions. Spike-wide coverage was observed for vaccine-associated CD4 TCRs, with dominant responses at 160-218 and 743-854.

Sequencing was performed with immunoSEQ multiplex PCR; in TCRdb, only in-frame clones are kept and a portion is missing. Seen here are tens of thousands of clones, approximately 82% observed once, and the top ten hold roughly 20%. Material: peripheral blood, obtained on day 0 of AZD1222 vaccination. The TCR originated in an adult in good health.

CDR3 residues: CASSPGWGDQPQHF. The CDR3 DNA sequence: TGTGCCAGCAGCCCAGGGTGGGGAGATCAGCCCCAGCATTTT. The V call is TRBV7-2, the J call TRBJ1-5, with D possibly TRBD1 on 5 matching bases. CDR3 length: 14 residues. Germline CDR1 reads SGHTA; CDR2 reads FQGNSA. V was cut by 5 bases and J by 5 bases, with 13 bases left in between.